Listed below are T cell receptor beta chains from one sample, sequenced in a study of a mutant IDH1 vaccine in newly diagnosed glioma. These receptors' antigens are unknown. The data were produced by immunoSEQ multiplex PCR, yet TCRdb's version contains in-frame clones alone and is incomplete. In the table there are roughly 50,000 clones, about three quarters of which are singletons. The source material was PBMCs, sampled from a glioma patient whose treatment included an IDH1 peptide vaccine. Every receptor here comes from a woman aged 40 to 50 with glioma. Some clones in this sample may be carry-over from other donors' samples. Each CDR3 is given without its conserved first and last residue. Size is stated for part of the rows, as once, few or many counts, or as a class when the clone is expanded.

V gene,J gene,clone size,CDR3 protein
TRBV29-1,TRBJ2-2,-,SARGQGRLRTGELF
TRBV6-6,TRBJ2-5,-,ASSPREGQY
TRBV2,TRBJ1-2,-,ASSVKRTGDNGYT
TRBV7-2,TRBJ2-4,-,ASSPRGDKNIQY
TRBV19,TRBJ1-1,-,ASNSEGMNTEAF
TRBV7-9,TRBJ1-2,-,ASRKGGDSYT
TRBV5-6,TRBJ2-1,-,ASSLVSGGPNNEQF
TRBV10-1,TRBJ2-1,-,ASSRLADEQF
TRBV4-2,TRBJ1-5,few,ASSQGHGDQPQH
TRBV2,TRBJ2-7,-,ASRPRGSPYEQY
TRBV5-1,TRBJ1-2,-,ASSLASRDYGYT
TRBV4-1,TRBJ2-7,once,ASSQDPRDSPSYEQY
TRBV5-6,TRBJ2-7,-,ASSSDRVGEQY
TRBV5-4,TRBJ1-1,-,ASSLQRGTEAF
TRBV30,TRBJ2-1,once,AWSRVTGVTNEQF
TRBV19,TRBJ1-2,once,ATSDRGYGYT
TRBV6-5,TRBJ1-5,-,ASKEGASNQPQH
TRBV29-1,TRBJ2-1,-,SVEDGNEQF
TRBV25-1,TRBJ1-5,-,ASSTGSNQPQH
TRBV4-1,TRBJ1-2,-,ASSHAGQAYGYT
TRBV5-4,TRBJ2-2,-,ASSLGVAGPTGELF
TRBV19,TRBJ1-6,-,ASRGQGGYNSPLH
TRBV5-1,TRBJ1-2,-,ASSLAAGQGGNYGYT
TRBV30,TRBJ1-4,-,AWSLGQRGRKLF
TRBV7-2,TRBJ1-3,-,ASSLALTNTIY
TRBV4-3,TRBJ1-1,few,ASSHGQKDTEAF
TRBV6-1,TRBJ1-2,-,ASSEGAYTLSYT
TRBV2,TRBJ1-4,once,ASSAWNPNEKLF
TRBV7-9,TRBJ2-7,-,ASSSTLSSYEQY
TRBV2,TRBJ1-1,-,ASSAVLMNTEAF
TRBV5-4,TRBJ1-4,-,ASSLRGEKLF
TRBV30,TRBJ1-4,-,AWRGTRGTVNEKLF
TRBV2,TRBJ1-1,few,ASSARDNTEAF
TRBV5-1,TRBJ1-1,-,ASSPTHNTEAF
TRBV19,TRBJ1-1,few,ASRAGDTEAF
TRBV18,TRBJ2-1,-,ASSQSLGNLNEQF
TRBV7-2,TRBJ1-1,-,ASSLVLGLNTEAF
TRBV2,TRBJ2-2,-,ASRLTATNTGELF
TRBV19,TRBJ1-1,once,ASSIGTGKGTNTEAF
TRBV27,TRBJ1-3,-,ASSPPLTYSGNTIY
TRBV19,TRBJ1-1,-,ASSTRVNTEAF
TRBV6-5,TRBJ1-2,-,ASSLTGQGNYGYT
TRBV6-6,TRBJ1-1,-,ASRSGSGYTEAF
TRBV11-2,TRBJ2-7,-,ASSHGPTPYEQY
TRBV6-5,TRBJ2-2,-,ASNRQVNTGELF
TRBV4-2,TRBJ2-3,-,ASSRGTSGADGTDTQY
TRBV19,TRBJ2-3,-,ASSGDRGSTDTQY
TRBV5-1,TRBJ2-5,-,ASSTHPKGQETQY
TRBV30,TRBJ1-2,-,AWVTGFYGYT